Given below is one T cell receptor beta chain in context. This clonotype was picked up many times. Its recognized antigen is unknown. Base qualities are missing; no much larger clone stands one base away. The data were obtained in a study of spatial heterogeneity in lung cancer (dated by TCRdb to between 2018 and 2021). About the investigation overall: More beta-chain than alpha-chain transcripts were consistently detected, likely reflecting higher beta-chain transcript abundance. In the raw uncorrected reads, each unique combination of TCR and UMI appeared more than ten times on average. The study quantitatively compared TCR alpha and beta repertoires across multiple tumor regions, matched nontumor lung and blood in non-small cell lung cancer. Nonsynonymous mutation counts, determined by whole-exome sequencing of tumor tissue, were related to features of the TCR repertoire. Both alpha and beta chains were TCR-sequenced in samples taken at surgery, namely 220 tumor regions, more than 62 matched nontumor lung samples and about 58 PBMC samples. In tumor regions, TCR transcript counts showed a strong correlation with a T cell transcriptional module score from matched bulk RNA-seq.

The library came from 5' RACE. TCRdb records NextSeq 500 as the sequencer. The TCR library protocol attached a unique molecular identifier to each TCR cDNA molecule to allow correction of PCR and sequencing errors. In the authors' own workflow: TCR identification, UMI-based error correction and CDR3 extraction were performed with Decombinator tools. TCRs above a frequency of 2 per 1,000, corresponding to the top 1% of the tumor frequency distribution, were defined as expanded. Expanded tumor TCRs were classed as regional if statistically deemed absent (corrected P<0.05) from at least one tumor region, otherwise ubiquitous. Each repertoire was subsampled 100 times to 5,000 TCRs, after which Renyi diversity was computed with the R vegan package. CDR3 similarity networks were built from amino acid triplet string-kernel similarity, connecting CDR3s with pairwise similarity above 0.82. TCRdb cleaned the public reads at Q25 with fastp, built clones with MiXCR and kept in-frame beta chains. Duplicate CDR3 protein sequences are folded into a single record with the most common DNA and genes. For this entry, the V and J calls and clone size follow TCRdb and not the study's own pipeline. This sample has about 18,000 distinct CDR3 sequences in its table, and roughly 7.5% of those were observed once. The biggest ten clones account for roughly 25% of the sample.

Points the paper makes about the study in general: Counts of ubiquitous and regional expanded TCRs were found to correlate with counts of ubiquitous and regional nonsynonymous mutations, respectively. Additional single-cell paired TCR alpha and beta sequencing was considered necessary to confirm, at a functional level, the hypothesis that regional TCRs recognize regional mutations. The tumor nonsynonymous mutation count correlated with the number of expanded intratumoral alpha and beta TCRs. Estimated TCR-seq coverage of tumor T cells was only roughly 7.3% for alpha chains and 13% for beta chains.

Reading the label with the study, this specimen's time point is: sample taken at primary tumor resection. Samples were obtained from fewer than 80 patients with early-stage, untreated non-small cell lung cancer from the lung TRACERx cohort. Whole RNA extracted from tumor and nontumor lung tissue, or from cryopreserved PBMC samples, was used for TCR sequencing without cell sorting. Only patients for whom sufficient RNA was available from at least two tumor regions were selected for TCR sequencing. A lung pathologist reviewed the tumor and adjacent nontumor lung specimens before the specimens were selected. The germline ends are 14 bases apart after V is trimmed by 5 bases and J by 4 bases. CDR1 and CDR2 (MNHNY, SVGAGI) derive from the germline V gene (reference sequence). Measured from the cysteine to the phenylalanine, the CDR3 is 14 residues long. The sequence is cut down to CDR3 DNA, 42 bases in frame from base 1.

This sequence was found in a male donor with early-stage non-small cell lung cancer. Recombination joined TRBV6-6 with TRBJ1-2; the D segment could be TRBD1, given 5 matching bases. This specimen consisted of lung tumor tissue, obtained at surgery. The CDR3 protein: CASSGRGDLYGYTF. The sequenced DNA: TGTGCCAGCAGTGGTAGGGGAGACCTCTATGGCTACACCTTC.